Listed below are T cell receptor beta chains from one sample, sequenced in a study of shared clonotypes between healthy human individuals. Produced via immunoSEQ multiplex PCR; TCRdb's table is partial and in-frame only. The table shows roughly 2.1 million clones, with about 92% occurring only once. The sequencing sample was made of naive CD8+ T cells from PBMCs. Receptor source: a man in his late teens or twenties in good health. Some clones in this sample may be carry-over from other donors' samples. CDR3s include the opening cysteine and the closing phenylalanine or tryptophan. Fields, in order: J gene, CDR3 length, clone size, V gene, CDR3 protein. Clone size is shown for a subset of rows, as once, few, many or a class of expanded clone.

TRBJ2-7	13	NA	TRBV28	CASSFSGAVEQYF
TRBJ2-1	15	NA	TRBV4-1	CASSQWTSGWGEQFF
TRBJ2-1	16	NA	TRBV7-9	CASSLAVGGRYNEQFF
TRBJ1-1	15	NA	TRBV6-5	CASSPRGGLFPEAFF
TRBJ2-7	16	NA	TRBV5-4	CASSSKPGQGTHEQYF
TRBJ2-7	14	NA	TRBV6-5	CASSLGLAGSEQYF
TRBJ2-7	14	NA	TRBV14	CASSQGWAWNEQYF
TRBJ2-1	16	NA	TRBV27	CASNPHPGGNYNEQFF
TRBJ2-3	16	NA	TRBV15	CATSLPTSGAADTQYF
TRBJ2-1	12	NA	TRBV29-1	CSAVGAYNEQFF
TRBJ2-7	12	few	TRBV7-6	CASSLMGNEQYF
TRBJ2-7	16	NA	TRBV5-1	CASSPGLAGVVYEQYF
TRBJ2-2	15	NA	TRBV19	CASSFNRAGTGELFF
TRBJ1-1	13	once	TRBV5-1	CASSPRANTEAFF
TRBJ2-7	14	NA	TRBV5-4	CASSTYDRVHEQYF
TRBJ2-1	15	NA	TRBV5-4	CASSFKREIYNEQFF
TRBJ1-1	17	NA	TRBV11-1	CASSKTEGAGLNTEAFF
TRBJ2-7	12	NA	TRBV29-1	CSARGSLYEQYF
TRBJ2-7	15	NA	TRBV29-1	CSVGARGRSSYEQYF
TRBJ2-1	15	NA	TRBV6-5	CASSYFTGTYNEQFF
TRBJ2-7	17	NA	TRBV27	CASSSTPGQGPSHEQYF
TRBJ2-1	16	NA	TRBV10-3	CAISEGLAGIYNEQFF
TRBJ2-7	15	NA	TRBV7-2	CASSLGTGPSYEQYF
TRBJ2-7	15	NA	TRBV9	CASSELAGGPYEQYF
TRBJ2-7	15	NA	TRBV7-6	CASSAGRTKLYEQYF
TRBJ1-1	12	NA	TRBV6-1	CASNPAGVEAFF
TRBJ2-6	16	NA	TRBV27	CASSFGTGVGANVLTF
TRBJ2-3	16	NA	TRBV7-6	CASSDRTSSLTDTQYF
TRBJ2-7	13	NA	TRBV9	CASSVDWRDEQYF
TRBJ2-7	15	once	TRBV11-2	CASSLGGTDGYEQYF
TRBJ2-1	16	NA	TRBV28	CASSSSVLNSYNEQFF
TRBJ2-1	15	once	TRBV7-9	CASSSTGQGKNEQFF
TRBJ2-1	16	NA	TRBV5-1	CASTRSSGASYNEQFF
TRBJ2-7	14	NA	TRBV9	CASSSRAGFDEQYF
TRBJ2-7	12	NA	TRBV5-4	CASSPQSDEQYF
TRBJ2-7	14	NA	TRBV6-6	CASRPLAGEDEQYF
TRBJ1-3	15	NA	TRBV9	CASSVFGYSGNTIYF
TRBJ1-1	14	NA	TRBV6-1	CASSWDRSRAEAFF
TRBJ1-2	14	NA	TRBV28	CASSLLSAGYGYTF
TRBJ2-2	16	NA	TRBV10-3	CAISPTAYANTGELFF
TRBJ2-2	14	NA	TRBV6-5	CASSEGQVAGELFF
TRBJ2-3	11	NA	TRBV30	CAWEGLDTQYF
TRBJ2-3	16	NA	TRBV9	CASGEGLAGNTDTQYF
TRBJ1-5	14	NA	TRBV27	CASSSGTGRQPQHF
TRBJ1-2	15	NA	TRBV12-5	CASGLDRGAHSGYTF
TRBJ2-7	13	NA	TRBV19	CASSIGGTYEQYF
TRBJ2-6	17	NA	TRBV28	CASSRTGEGYGANVLTF
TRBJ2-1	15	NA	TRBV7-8	CASSPLAGAYNEQFF
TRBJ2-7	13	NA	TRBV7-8	CASSLNPGPEQYF
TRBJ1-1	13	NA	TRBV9	CASSDRSNTEAFF
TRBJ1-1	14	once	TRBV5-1	CASSPDRGNTEAFF
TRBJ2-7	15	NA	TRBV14	CASSPTLLPGTEQYF
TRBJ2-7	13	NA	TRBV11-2	CASSFTGGYEQYF
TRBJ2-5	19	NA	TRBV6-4	CASSEVSGRGLSHQETQYF
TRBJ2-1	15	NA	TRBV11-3	CASSPGRSSYNEQFF
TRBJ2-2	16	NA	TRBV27	CASSLASLANTGELFF
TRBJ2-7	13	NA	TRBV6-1	CASSEAITYEQYF
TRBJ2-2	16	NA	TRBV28	CASSPGLAANTGELFF